This TCR beta chain was identified in a study of blood T cell repertoires in COVID-19. Residents of 24 US areas, aged about 18 to 100 years, made up the participants. Clinical histories supplied by participants themselves formed the basis of cohort assignment. Individuals in the exposed group had encountered a COVID-19 case within 2 weeks preceding study entry. Source study methods: Estimation of nucleated cell counts relied on the amplification of reference gene primers. Data came from immunoSEQ multiplex PCR; TCRdb stores just in-frame clones and leaves some out. V and J calls and clone size are as listed in that table; D and trimming were resolved from the DNA. Of hundreds of thousands of clones listed, around 92% are singletons. This CDR3 has 17 amino acids. Germline lookup yields CDR1 SNHLY and CDR2 FYNNEI. Germline trimming cut 0 bases from V and 2 bases from J; bases unmatched to any gene: 10.

V is TRBV2 and J is TRBJ2-7; TRBD1 matches 7 bases. The sequencing input was PBMCs or T cells enriched from blood (not recorded which). The sequence came from a woman aged 45-59 years who had been exposed to COVID-19. CDR3 protein: CASSEAPWGQQTYEQYF. As DNA, the CDR3 is TGTGCCAGCAGTGAAGCGCCTTGGGGACAGCAGACCTACGAGCAGTACTTC.